This T cell receptor beta chain is from a study of T cell responses to AZD1222 COVID-19 vaccine (dated by TCRdb to the early 2020s). Study-wide context: A total of more than 230 trial participants underwent TCR sequencing, of whom about 200 received two doses of AZD1222 and around 26 received two doses of the MenACWY control vaccine. Enrollment into the trials was organized by age into subgroups of 18-55, 56-69 and 70-plus years, and those subgroups contained roughly 150, 30 and 60 TCR-sequenced participants, respectively. Findings and caveats that apply to the study as a whole: Only five to seven AZD1222 recipients were SARS-CoV-2 seropositive at baseline, limiting conclusions about previously exposed vaccinees. In the small 56-69-year group, the increase in depth fell short of significance, most likely because of low power. Because no samples from the day 14 peak response were available, repertoires could be characterized only after the peak T cell response. Reportedly, almost half of the unique spike-specific TCRs recognized epitopes lying outside the regions that are mutated in the B.1.351 and B.1.1.7 variants. The vaccine-associated CD4 TCRs covered the entire spike protein, and the dominant responses fell in regions 160-218 and 743-854. After two AZD1222 doses, both the breadth and the depth of spike-specific TCRs were significantly higher than at day 0 and than in MenACWY recipients. Most participants were white British and females outnumbered males, and the authors suggested that clonal diversity may have been underestimated.

The CDR3 regions of human TCRbeta chains were analyzed by immunosequencing. In the authors' own workflow: Repertoire TCRs were checked for matches against a reference library of SARS-CoV-2-specific TCRs that had been generated using the MIRA antigen-specificity platform. Breadth was defined as the fraction of unique TCRs that were SARS-CoV-2-associated. Depth was defined as the fraction of total T cells that were SARS-CoV-2-associated. Using the MIRA data, every spike-specific TCR was mapped to the spike region that the TCR reacted to and assigned to either a CD4 or a CD8 class. Log10-transformed breadth and depth values were compared by one-way ANOVA with Sidak's multiple comparisons tests. As stored in TCRdb, this immuneACCESS dataset retains in-frame rearrangements with V and J assigned. A fraction of the clones does not appear; measured against another copy, unresolved V genes explain less than half of the discrepancy, and the remainder lacks a known reason. V, J and clone size derive from that table, while D and trimming were established from the DNA sequence. The sample has some 110,000 clones on record, approximately 83% of them singletons. Together, the top ten hold 3% to 4% of the sample.

The label giving this sample's time point can be read as: baseline before first vaccination. According to the study, the label for this sample's treatment or condition signals: meningococcal conjugate vaccine given as trial control. Vaccinee samples were obtained from the UK trials COV001 and COV002, which included a single-blind randomized controlled phase 2/3 trial of AZD1222 (ChAdOx1 nCoV-19) in healthy adults. Trial participant PBMC samples were collected at day 0 and day 28 after the second dose for TCRbeta chain sequencing. Trimming takes 4 bases from V and 9 bases from J, and the germline ends sit 16 bases apart. Including cysteine and phenylalanine, the CDR3 has 13 amino acids. Solely the CDR3 DNA is kept, with 39 bases framed from the first base. For CDR1 and CDR2, the germline V gene lists SGHVS and FQNEAQ. Comment on this clone: The antigen this receptor binds is unknown. No clone much larger than this one lies a single base away; base qualities are absent.

The V gene is TRBV7-8 and the J gene is TRBJ2-7; the D gene is unclear. Material: peripheral blood, obtained on day 0 of MenACWY control vaccination. The TCR originated in an adult in good health. For the CDR3, the sequence is CASSSPAWLGQYF. The bases read TGTGCCAGCAGCTCCCCGGCGTGGCTCGGGCAGTACTTC. With all but the CDR3 taken from the reference TRBV7-8 and TRBJ2-7 genes, the full variable domain is: GAGVSQSPRYKVAKRGQDVALRCDPISGHVSLFWYQQALGQGPEFLTYFQNEAQLDKSGLPSDRFFAERPEGSVSTLKIQRTQQEDSAVYLCASSSPAWLGQYFGPGTRLTVT.